This TCR beta chain was sequenced during a study of cytomegalovirus exposure and HLA in healthy donors. 60 Vbeta and 13 Jbeta primers were used in PCR. TCRdb's copy holds only in-frame clones and misses some; the assay was immunoSEQ multiplex PCR. Among 95,000 to 110,000 clones listed, 60% to 85% were seen once. Germline-derived CDR1 and CDR2 are SGHAT and FQNNGV. This CDR3 comprises 16 residues. V was pared by 2 bases and J by 4 bases, with 10 bases of the junction left unmatched. The chain combines TRBV11-2 with TRBJ2-7, with 8 positions matching TRBD1. The sample comprised PBMCs. The sequence was collected from a man aged 50 to 59 in good health and CMV-seropositive. CDR3 in DNA: TGTGCCAGCAGCTTAAGGGCCCCCCGACAGGGGTACGAGCAGTACTTC. The encoded protein is CASSLRAPRQGYEQYF.